A selection of T cell receptor beta chains follows, all from one sample in a study of T cell responses to AZD1222 COVID-19 vaccine. The method was immunoSEQ multiplex PCR; TCRdb's version includes in-frame clones alone and lacks a portion of them. The sample lists roughly 140,000 clones; around 91% were seen once. Sequencing used peripheral blood, obtained on day 0 of AZD1222 vaccination. The source is an adult in good health. Both conserved end residues are part of each CDR3. The D gene is left open where the match is weak. Only some rows state a clone size, as once, few, many or a class for expanded clones.

>.|.|TRBV18|TRBJ2-2
TGTGCCAGCTCGCTTTCCGCCGGGGAGCTGTTTTTT
CASSLSAGELFF
>.|.|TRBV14|TRBJ1-1
TGTGCCAGCAGCCAGACACCTAACACTGAAGCTTTCTTT
CASSQTPNTEAFF
>.|few|TRBV11-2|TRBJ2-7
TGTGCCAGCAGCTTAGGTCTTCCGAGCTCCTACGAGCAGTACTTC
CASSLGLPSSYEQYF
>.|.|TRBV7-9|TRBJ1-1
TGTGCCAGCAGCTCAAGACGGTCTGAAGCTTTCTTT
CASSSRRSEAFF
>.|.|TRBV7-2|TRBJ1-2
TGTGCCAGCAGCTTAGATACAGGGCGCGATGGCTACACCTTC
CASSLDTGRDGYTF
>.|.|TRBV28|TRBJ1-3
TGTGCCAGCAGTCCCCCGGGTCCCAAAGTGAACACCATATATTTT
CASSPPGPKVNTIYF
>.|.|TRBV14|TRBJ2-3
TGTGCCAGCAGACTCCGGAGCACAGATACGCAGTATTTT
CASRLRSTDTQYF
>.|.|TRBV28|TRBJ1-2
TGTGCCAGCAATGCTAAAGTGGATGGCTACACCTTC
CASNAKVDGYTF
>.|.|TRBV27|TRBJ1-2
TGTGCCAGCCTCGGCAAGGACTATGGCTACACCTTC
CASLGKDYGYTF
>.|.|TRBV7-6|TRBJ2-3
TGTGCCAGCAGCTTAGCGGGTATAACAGATACGCAGTATTTT
CASSLAGITDTQYF
>.|.|TRBV19|TRBJ1-4
TGTGCCAGTAGTATGATAGGACGGACCGTCTATGAAAAACTGTTTTTT
CASSMIGRTVYEKLFF
>TRBD1|.|TRBV14|TRBJ1-4
TGTGCCAGCAGCCAAAGACAACGACAGGGTGAAAAACTGTTTTTT
CASSQRQRQGEKLFF
>TRBD1|.|TRBV11-2|TRBJ1-4
TGTGCCAGCAGCGCCGCGGACAGGAATCATGAAAAACTGTTTTTT
CASSAADRNHEKLFF
>.|few|TRBV12-3/TRBV12-4|TRBJ2-7
TGTGCCAGCAGTTATGGCTTACCCTACGAGCAGTACTTC
CASSYGLPYEQYF
>.|.|TRBV6-5|TRBJ1-2
TGTGCCAGCACGGTCGATTTTGGTAACTATGGCTACACCTTC
CASTVDFGNYGYTF
>.|.|TRBV6-5|TRBJ2-7
TGTGCCAGCGACTCGTGGTTGCAGAACACCTACGAGCAGTACTTC
CASDSWLQNTYEQYF
>.|.|TRBV10-1|TRBJ1-1
TGCGCCAGCGACCCCGGGGACGGCTGGAACACTGAAGCTTTCTTT
CASDPGDGWNTEAFF
>TRBD1|.|TRBV7-3|TRBJ2-7
TGTGCCAGCAGCTATGGGGCAGGGGGCTCCTACGAGCAGTACTTC
CASSYGAGGSYEQYF
>.|once|TRBV3-1/TRBV3-2|TRBJ1-2
TGTGCCAGCAGCCAAGCCGTCAGGGATGGCTACACCTTC
CASSQAVRDGYTF
>.|.|TRBV7-9|TRBJ1-3
TGTGCCAGCAGCTCCGGAGGAAGCTCTGGAAACACCATATATTTT
CASSSGGSSGNTIYF
>TRBD1|.|TRBV19|TRBJ1-2
TGTGCCAGTAGTCGGGACAGCGGAAGGGGCGGCTACACCTTC
CASSRDSGRGGYTF
>TRBD1|.|TRBV28|TRBJ1-1
TGTGCCAGTTTACAGGGGCACAATGAAGCTTTCTTT
CASLQGHNEAFF
>TRBD2|.|TRBV4-1|TRBJ2-3
TGCGCCAGCAGCCAGAGAGCGGGGGGGGATCAACGGGATACGCAGTATTTT
CASSQRAGGDQRDTQYF
>TRBD1|once|TRBV6-1|TRBJ1-4
TGTGCCAGCAGGGCACAGGGGGCAACTAATGAAAAACTGTTTTTT
CASRAQGATNEKLFF
>.|.|TRBV15|TRBJ1-4
TGTGCCACCCCCAAGAGTGAGGGTCGCACTAATGAAAAACTGTTTTTT
CATPKSEGRTNEKLFF
>.|.|TRBV7-9|TRBJ1-1
TGTGCCAGCAGCTCCGCCGAGAGGGCTGAAGCTTTCTTT
CASSSAERAEAFF
>.|.|TRBV10-1|TRBJ1-5
TGCGCCAGCGGTGACAAGAATCAGCCCCAGCATTTT
CASGDKNQPQHF
>.|.|TRBV7-2|TRBJ2-2
TGTGCCAGCAGCTCCCTGGGACTTAAATCTTACACCGGGGAGCTGTTTTTT
CASSSLGLKSYTGELFF
>.|.|TRBV7-9|TRBJ2-7
TGTGCCAGCAGTTACGACAGGAACTACGAGCAGTACTTC
CASSYDRNYEQYF
>.|.|TRBV6-5|TRBJ2-2
TGTGCCAGCAGCCCAAAGTCGGCAGGACAAAGGGAGCTGTTTTTT
CASSPKSAGQRELFF
>.|.|TRBV5-6|TRBJ2-2
TGTGCCAGCAGCTTGGGACAAACCACCGGGGAGCTGTTTTTT
CASSLGQTTGELFF
>.|.|TRBV6-5|TRBJ1-2
TGTGCCAGCAGCCCCGACATCCTCTATGGCTACACCTTC
CASSPDILYGYTF
>.|.|TRBV4-1|TRBJ1-6
TGCGCCAGCAGCCAAGGTAGGCCGTTGGCCTCACCCCTCCACTTT
CASSQGRPLASPLHF
>.|.|TRBV14|TRBJ1-2
TGTGCCAGCAGCCAAGGGATCAGGGGCTATGGCTACACCTTC
CASSQGIRGYGYTF
>.|.|TRBV4-1|TRBJ1-2
TGCGCCAGCAGCCAAGATCGCCAGGGCGTAGGAGGCTACACCTTC
CASSQDRQGVGGYTF
>.|.|TRBV7-9|TRBJ2-4
TGTGCCAGCAGCCCGGGGCCTACCGCGGTTTTCATTCAGTACTTC
CASSPGPTAVFIQYF
>.|.|TRBV3-1/TRBV3-2|TRBJ1-4
TGTGCCAGCAGCCAAGGGGGTCGGGGGTTCGGTGAAAAACTGTTTTTT
CASSQGGRGFGEKLFF
>.|.|TRBV2|TRBJ1-2
TGTGCCAGCAGTGATGGGCAGACTACCCTCTATGGCTACACCTTC
CASSDGQTTLYGYTF
>.|once|TRBV19|TRBJ1-2
TGTGCCAGTAGCCGGGCTGTTTCTACTAACTATGGCTACACCTTC
CASSRAVSTNYGYTF
>TRBD1|.|TRBV28|TRBJ2-7
TGTGCCGTACAGGGGGACTACGAGCAGTACTTC
CAVQGDYEQYF
>TRBD2|.|TRBV7-3|TRBJ2-2
TGTGCCAGCAGTTTAGGACTAGCGATGACCGGGGAGCTGTTTTTT
CASSLGLAMTGELFF
>TRBD1|.|TRBV19|TRBJ1-5
TGTGCCAGTAGTATCGACAGGGGGCCACCCCAGCATTTT
CASSIDRGPPQHF
>TRBD1|.|TRBV19|TRBJ2-7
TGTGCCAGTAGTGGGACAGGGGGCGACGAGCAGTACTTC
CASSGTGGDEQYF
>.|.|TRBV7-3|TRBJ1-1
TGTGCCAGCAGCTTAGGTGGCGGCGGGACTGAAGCTTTCTTT
CASSLGGGGTEAFF
>.|.|TRBV7-8|TRBJ1-2
TGTGCCAGCAGCTCCGCATATCTCCCGGGGGATGGCTACACCTTC
CASSSAYLPGDGYTF
>.|.|TRBV5-1|TRBJ2-5
TGCGCCAGCAGCCCGGACTGGATCCAGTACTTC
CASSPDWIQYF
>TRBD2|.|TRBV30|TRBJ2-7
TGTGCCTGGAGGCCCCGGACTAGCAAATTCTACGAGCAGTACTTC
CAWRPRTSKFYEQYF
>.|.|TRBV19|TRBJ1-5
TGTGCCAGTAGTTGGACCCGTTATAGCAATCAGCCCCAGCATTTT
CASSWTRYSNQPQHF
>.|.|TRBV3-1/TRBV3-2|TRBJ1-2
TGTGCCAGCAGCCAGGGGCTTCTCAACTATGGCTACACCTTC
CASSQGLLNYGYTF
>.|.|TRBV5-5|TRBJ1-2
TGTGCCAGCACCCAAAATCCTTTAAGTATGGTCTATGGCTACACCTTC
CASTQNPLSMVYGYTF
>.|few|TRBV12-3/TRBV12-4|TRBJ1-3
TGTGCCAGCACCCGGGGATCTGGAAACACCATATATTTT
CASTRGSGNTIYF
>.|.|TRBV6-5|TRBJ2-3
TGTGCCAGCAGTTACACCGCTAGCACAGATACGCAGTATTTT
CASSYTASTDTQYF